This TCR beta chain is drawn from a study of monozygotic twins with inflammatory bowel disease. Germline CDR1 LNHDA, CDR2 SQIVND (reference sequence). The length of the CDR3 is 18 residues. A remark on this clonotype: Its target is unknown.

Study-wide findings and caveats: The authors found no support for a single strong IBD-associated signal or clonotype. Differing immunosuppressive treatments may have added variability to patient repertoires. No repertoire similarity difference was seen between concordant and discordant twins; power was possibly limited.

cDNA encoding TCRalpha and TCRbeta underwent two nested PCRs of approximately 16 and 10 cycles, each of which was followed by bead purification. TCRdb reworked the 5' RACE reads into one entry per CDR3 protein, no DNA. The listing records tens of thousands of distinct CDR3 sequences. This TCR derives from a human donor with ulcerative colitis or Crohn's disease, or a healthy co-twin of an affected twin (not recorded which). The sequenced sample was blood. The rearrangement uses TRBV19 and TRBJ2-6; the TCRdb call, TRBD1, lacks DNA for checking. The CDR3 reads CASTPFGPHSSGANVLTF.